One and the same sample provided the 11 T cell receptor beta chains below, sequenced in a study of blood T cell repertoires in COVID-19. Generated by immunoSEQ multiplex PCR, the TCRdb table keeps only in-frame clones and is missing some. This repertoire shows some 190,000 clones, around 80% found once; its top ten account for approximately 15%. Material for sequencing was PBMCs or T cells enriched from blood (not recorded which). The receptors derive from a man between 60 and 75 years old who had been exposed to COVID-19.

The chain has TRBV27 and TRBJ1-5; no clear D. The CDR3 has 13 residues. Trimming took off 5 bases at V and 4 bases at J, with 9 bases between the two ends. Per the germline V gene, CDR1 is MNHEY and CDR2 is SMNVEV (reference sequence). The CDR3 bases are TGTGCCAGCAGTACCACAGAGAATCAGCCCCAGCATTTT. It yields the protein CASSTTENQPQHF.

The chain links TRBV30 to TRBJ2-7; possible D gene TRBD1, 6 bases. Germline V gives CDR1 GTSNPN, CDR2 SVGIG (reference sequence). This CDR3 is built from 15 residues. V dropped 1 base and J dropped 3 bases, with 16 bases sitting between them. The CDR3 nucleotides are TGTGCCTGGAGTGAACCAGGGGTGCGAGACTACGAGCAGTACTTC. As protein: CAWSEPGVRDYEQYF.

The rearrangement links TRBV18 to TRBJ2-1; 7 bases agree with TRBD1. In germline, CDR1 is KGHSH, CDR2 LQKENI. After removal of 1 base from V and 6 bases from J, the junction contained 6 bases not matched to a gene. The CDR3 runs 15 residues. Here the CDR3 reads CASSPLGAGGNEQFF. CDR3 coding DNA: TGTGCCAGCTCACCACTGGGGGCAGGGGGCAATGAGCAGTTCTTC. The variable domain in full, completed from reference TRBV18 and TRBJ2-1, reads NAGVMQNPRHLVRRRGQEARLRCSPMKGHSHVYWYRQLPEEGLKFMVYLQKENIIDESGMPKERFSAEFPKEGPSILRIQQVVRGDSAAYFCASSPLGAGGNEQFFGPGTRLTVL.

The genes are TRBV6-5 and TRBJ1-3; D perhaps matches TRBD1 (6 bases). The V gene's germline CDR1 is MNHEY and CDR2 SVGAGI. Between the trimmed V and J ends, which lost 6 bases and 2 bases, there was a span of 8 bases. The CDR3 length is 13 residues. Here the CDR3 reads CASSRDTGNTIYF. The CDR3 DNA reads as TGTGCCAGCAGCCGGGACACTGGAAACACCATATATTTT.

To note about this clone: The sample contains more than one DNA sequence encoding this CDR3. The J gene is TRBJ1-5, the V gene TRBV27, with TRBD1 matching 9 bases. The CDR3 loop spans 15 amino acids. V was clipped by 5 bases and J by 3 bases; unmatched bases: 5. Germline CDR1 reads MNHEY; CDR2 reads SMNVEV (reference sequence). The DNA for the CDR3 is TGTGCCAGCAGTCCGGACAGGGGATTCAATCAGCCCCAGCATTTT. Protein sequence: CASSPDRGFNQPQHF.

The chain carries TRBV5-6 and TRBJ1-2; 8 bases match TRBD1. The CDR3 has 15 amino acids. The germline CDR1 and CDR2 sequences are SGHDT and YYEEEE. V trimming: 4 bases; J trimming: 1 base; junction bases outside the gene matches: 6. CDR3 DNA: TGTGCCAGCAGCATAGGGGACAGGTTTAACTATGGCTACACCTTC. Protein sequence: CASSIGDRFNYGYTF.

The V call is TRBV5-6, the J call TRBJ2-5; D is perhaps TRBD1 (6 bases). There are 14 residues in the CDR3. The V gene's germline CDR1 is SGHDT and CDR2 YYEEEE. V lost 2 bases and J 3 bases, leaving 11 bases between the germline ends. The CDR3 protein is CASSFLQGKETQYF. The CDR3 nucleotides are TGTGCCAGCAGCTTCTTACAGGGAAAAGAGACCCAGTACTTC.

As DNA, the CDR3 is TGTGCCACCCAGCGGGAGGGCACCTACAATGAGCAGTTCTTC. This encodes CATQREGTYNEQFF. The V call is TRBV24-1, the J call TRBJ2-1, with 10 positions matching TRBD2. This CDR3 contains 14 residues. J lost 2 bases, V lost 9 bases, and 3 bases had no gene match. Germline CDR1 is KGHDR and CDR2 is SFDVKD.

The chain is built from TRBV28 and TRBJ2-2, with a tentative D call TRBD1 (5 bases). This CDR3 is built from 15 residues. CDR1 is MDHEN, CDR2 SYDVKM, per germline. Trimming pared 5 bases from V and 6 bases from J, leaving 16 bases between. The CDR3 sequence: CASSEPRGRAGELFF. The CDR3 nucleotides read TGTGCCAGCAGTGAGCCAAGGGGAAGGGCCGGGGAGCTGTTTTTT.

The rearrangement links TRBV9 to TRBJ1-1, with 7 positions matching TRBD1. V gave up 0 bases and J gave up 3 bases; unmatched junction bases: 8. Germline CDR1 and CDR2: SGDLS and YYNGEE. This CDR3 region has 16 residues. CDR3: CASSVGQGYPHTEAFF. In DNA form, the CDR3 reads TGTGCCAGCAGCGTAGGACAGGGCTACCCTCACACTGAAGCTTTCTTT.

The gene calls are TRBV13 and TRBJ2-7, with 7 bases aligning to TRBD2. V lost 3 bases and J lost 3; bases outside the gene matches: 14. Germline V gene lookup returns CDR1 PRHDT and CDR2 FYEKMQ (reference sequence). This CDR3 is built from 17 residues. In DNA form, the CDR3 reads TGTGCCAGCAGCTTCAAGGGGCGGCTAGCGGATAACTACGAGCAGTACTTC. This gives the protein CASSFKGRLADNYEQYF.